Below, 27 T cell receptor beta chains from the same sample are listed, as sequenced in a study of regulatory T cells in long-lasting Graves disease. The time point here: persistent/refractory GD, antithyroid drugs over 5 years with positive TRAb. Isolated PBMC RNA provided the starting material for the TCR library. Investigators prepared the TCR beta libraries by applying iRepertoire HTBI primers and Arm-PCR of CDR3 regions. TCRdb ran MiXCR on the multiplex PCR reads and lists one entry per CDR3 protein. The table records 390,000 or so distinct CDR3 sequences, 23% of them present only once. The sequences come from peripheral blood mononuclear cells (PBMCs), collected when the disease was refractory, from a patient treated with antithyroid drugs. The receptors here all came from a woman between 40 and 55 years old with Graves disease.

This clonotype was counted a few times. The chain combines TRBV11-2 with TRBJ1-1; D is undetermined. The CDR3 sequence is 19 residues long. The germline V gene encodes CDR1 SGHAT and CDR2 FQNNGV. V dropped 5 bases and J dropped 10 bases, with 35 bases sitting between them. CDR3 nucleotides: TGTGCCAGCAGCCCCGGGAAGTGGATTACCGGGTCCTATTTCCCGGCAGCTTTCTTT. This gives the protein CASSPGKWITGSYFPAAFF. Variable domain in full (rest from reference TRBV11-2 and TRBJ1-1): EAGVAQSPRYKIIEKRQSVAFWCNPISGHATLYWYQQILGQGPKLLIQFQNNGVVDDSQLPKDRFSAERLKGVDSTLKIQPAKLEDSAVYLCASSPGKWITGSYFPAAFFGQGTRLTVV.

This clonotype was counted at least ten times. The chain joins TRBV7-9 to TRBJ1-1; no clear D. Trimming pared 3 bases from V and 4 bases from J, leaving 18 bases between. Germline loops: CDR1 SEHNR, CDR2 FQNEAQ (reference sequence). The CDR3 loop spans 16 amino acids. The CDR3 DNA sequence: TGTGCCAGCAGCTTTCTCGGTCAGGATCTGGTCACTGAAGCTTTCTTT. Its translation: CASSFLGQDLVTEAFF.

This clonotype was seen ten or more times. The rearrangement links TRBV11-1 to TRBJ1-1; the match to TRBD1 covers 10 bases. The CDR3 is made up of 16 amino acids. V gave up 7 bases and J gave up 7 bases; unmatched junction bases: 15. CDR1 and CDR2 from the germline V gene are SGHAT and FQDESV (reference sequence). CDR3 protein: CASTKINTGTGDEAFF. The CDR3, as DNA: TGTGCCAGCACCAAGATCAATACCGGGACAGGGGATGAAGCTTTCTTT. Full variable domain (missing parts from reference TRBV11-1 and TRBJ1-1): EAEVAQSPRYKITEKSQAVAFWCDPISGHATLYWYRQILGQGPELLVQFQDESVVDDSQLPKDRFSAERLKGVDSTLKIQPAELGDSAMYLCASTKINTGTGDEAFFGQGTRLTVV.

This clonotype was seen ten or more times. V usage is TRBV27 and J usage is TRBJ1-5; TRBD1 aligns across 7 bases. Germline values: CDR1 MNHEY, CDR2 SMNVEV (reference sequence). The CDR3 runs 14 residues. Trimming removed 5 bases from V and 2 bases from J; junction bases left unmatched: 3. CDR3 nucleotide sequence: TGTGCCAGCAGTCTCGACAGGGGCAATCAGCCCCAGCATTTT. It encodes CASSLDRGNQPQHF.

About this clonotype itself: This may arise from a read error, as a much more abundant clone is one base away. The V and J genes are TRBV2 and TRBJ2-5; D remains ambiguous. Deletions cut 6 bases from V and 12 bases from J, with 17 bases between. Germline V gives CDR1 SNHLY, CDR2 FYNNEI. The CDR3 extends over 12 amino acids. The CDR3 bases are TGTGCCAGCAGCCCAACTAACGGTGTGGAGTACTTC. Its translation is CASSPTNGVEYF.

The chain uses TRBV28 and TRBJ2-1; D possibly corresponds to TRBD2 (6 bases). The ends were cut back, 7 bases at V and 3 bases at J, with 16 bases in the middle. CDR3 length equals 15 residues. Germline V gene sequence: CDR1 MDHEN, CDR2 SYDVKM. This chain's CDR3 is CASISRDSFYNEQFF. DNA for the CDR3: TGTGCCAGCATCTCGAGGGACTCCTTCTACAATGAGCAGTTCTTC.

V and J are TRBV4-1 and TRBJ1-6; perhaps TRBD1 as D (5 bases). CDR1 is MGHRA and CDR2 is YSYEKL in the germline V gene. V was clipped by 6 bases and J by 13 bases, with 16 bases between them. The CDR3 sequence is 13 residues long. The CDR3 coding sequence is TGCGCCAGCAGGAACAGGCCAGAGGGCCCCCTCCACTTT. Its translation is CASRNRPEGPLHF.

This chain connects TRBV30 to TRBJ1-1; D ambiguous. The germline V and J ends were trimmed by 2 bases and 9 bases, with 10 bases remaining between them. The CDR3 length is 11 residues. Germline CDR1 is GTSNPN and CDR2 is SVGIG (reference sequence). The CDR3 DNA follows: TGTGCCTGGAGTTCGACCAATAAAGCTTTCTTT. It specifies CAWSSTNKAFF.

This clonotype was seen ten or more times. The V and J genes are TRBV29-1 and TRBJ2-7, with D maybe TRBD2 (6 bases). Deletions cut 5 bases from V and 1 base from J, with 24 bases between. The V gene's germline CDR1 is SQVTM and CDR2 ANQGSEA. The CDR3 consists of 17 residues. CDR3 region: CSVTSRPGGLPSYEQYF. The CDR3 bases are TGCAGCGTTACTTCAAGACCTGGGGGACTTCCATCCTACGAGCAGTACTTC.

The V call is TRBV6-4, the J call TRBJ2-5; 11 bases map to TRBD1. V trimming: 7 bases; J trimming: 2 bases; junction bases outside the gene matches: 9. Germline-derived CDR1 and CDR2 are MRHNA and SNTAGT. This CDR3 spans 16 amino acids. The DNA for the CDR3 is TGTGCCAGCACTCGCCCGGGACAGGGGGTGCAAGAGACCCAGTACTTC. It codes for CASTRPGQGVQETQYF.

This clonotype was detected only a few times. The chain recombines TRBV30 with TRBJ1-4; TRBD1 might be the D (5 bases). V shed 3 bases and J shed 7 bases, with 15 bases lying between them. In germline, CDR1 is GTSNPN, CDR2 SVGIG (reference sequence). CDR3 size: 14 residues. Here the CDR3 reads CAWRPRDRPEKLFF. The CDR3 bases are TGTGCCTGGAGACCTCGGGACCGTCCTGAAAAACTGTTTTTT.

This clonotype turned up a few times. This chain uses TRBV27 with TRBJ2-3; TRBD2 aligns across 9 bases. J lost 2 bases, V lost 4 bases, and 4 bases had no gene match. This CDR3 is built from 15 residues. The germline gives CDR1 MNHEY, CDR2 SMNVEV (reference sequence). In DNA, the CDR3 is TGTGCCAGCAGTTGGCGGGAGGGCATCACAGATACGCAGTATTTT. This encodes CASSWREGITDTQYF.

This chain uses TRBV5-5 with TRBJ1-5, with 7 bases fitting TRBD1. Germline CDR1 is SGHKS and CDR2 is YYEKEE (reference sequence). V lost 0 bases, J lost 1 base, and 1 base stayed unmatched. CDR3 length: 15 amino acids. CDR3 nucleotides: TGTGCCAGCAGCTTGGCCAGGGGGAGCAATCAGCCCCAGCATTTT. Protein sequence: CASSLARGSNQPQHF. Using reference TRBV5-5 and TRBJ1-5 for the parts outside the CDR3, the full variable domain is DAGVTQSPTHLIKTRGQQVTLRCSPISGHKSVSWYQQVLGQGPQFIFQYYEKEERGRGNFPDRFSARQFPNYSSELNVNALLLGDSALYLCASSLARGSNQPQHFGDGTRLSIL.

This clonotype was seen at least ten times. The chain combines TRBV2 with TRBJ1-1, with a weak D call TRBD1 (5 bases). Trimming removed 6 bases from V and 1 base from J, with 15 bases in between. This CDR3 has 15 residues. Germline V gene data show CDR1 as SNHLY and CDR2 as FYNNEI. The DNA of the CDR3 is TGTGCCAGCAGAGCGGGACCGGTGAGGAACACTGAAGCTTTCTTT. Amino acids: CASRAGPVRNTEAFF.

CDR3 DNA sequence: TGTGCCTGGACCCGACAGGGGAGCGACACTGAAGCTTTCTTT. Its translation: CAWTRQGSDTEAFF. The chain carries TRBV30 and TRBJ1-1; 8 positions agree with TRBD1. J was trimmed by 3 bases and V by 4 bases; bases with no gene match: 7. CDR1 is GTSNPN, CDR2 SVGIG, per germline (reference sequence). CDR3 size: 14 residues.

Concerning this clonotype: This may be a read error, as it is one base from a much larger clone. CDR3 nucleotides: TGTGCCAGCAGACGCCGACTTGGGACAGGGGGCTCGAGAGAGATCCAGTACTTC. Its translation is CASRRRLGTGGSREIQYF. V gene TRBV6-2 or TRBV6-3 combines with J gene TRBJ2-5; 12 bases are shared with TRBD1. CDR1 is MNHEY and CDR2 is SVGEGT in the germline V gene. This CDR3 comprises 18 residues.

As for this clonotype: A read error may account for a junction end that differs from germline. J is TRBJ1-5 and V is TRBV20-1, with 7 bases fitting TRBD1. The CDR3 contains 16 residues. Germline CDR1 is DFQATT and CDR2 is SNEGSKA (reference sequence). CDR3 sequence reads: CSAQDRASWSSQPQHF. CDR3 nucleotide sequence: TGCAGTGCTCAAGACAGGGCGTCTTGGAGCAGTCAGCCCCAGCATTTT.

The rearrangement joins TRBV5-1 to TRBJ1-1; D is unclear. The CDR3 covers 15 residues. The ends were cut back, 0 bases at V and 0 bases at J, with 9 bases in the middle. The germline gives CDR1 SGHRS, CDR2 YFSETQ. Here the CDR3 DNA reads TGCGCCAGCAGCTTGGGCGTATTGTTGAACACTGAAGCTTTCTTT. Translated, it gives CASSLGVLLNTEAFF.

This chain links TRBV20-1 with TRBJ2-6; the D is unclear. This CDR3 comprises 11 residues. CDR1 DFQATT and CDR2 SNEGSKA come from the germline V gene (reference sequence). Trimming cost V 7 bases and J 4 bases, with 5 bases left between them. The CDR3 is CSGYGANVLTF. The CDR3 coding sequence is TGCAGTGGATACGGGGCCAACGTCCTGACTTTC.

This clonotype was seen repeatedly, ten times or more. The chain links TRBV5-1 to TRBJ1-2, with 11 bases that match TRBD1. V dropped 4 bases and J dropped 4; count of bases not matched to a gene: 6. Germline CDR1 and CDR2: SGHRS and YFSETQ. The CDR3 loop spans 15 amino acids. CDR3 sequence: CASSPRTGGLYGYTF. In DNA, the CDR3 is TGCGCCAGCAGCCCCAGGACAGGGGGCCTCTATGGCTACACCTTC.

This clonotype has only a few counts. The V gene is TRBV27, the J gene TRBJ2-7; a possible D gene is TRBD2 (5 bases). The CDR3 has 13 residues. Germline CDR1 MNHEY, CDR2 SMNVEV (reference sequence). V dropped 6 bases and J dropped 2 bases, with 11 bases sitting between them. CDR3 loop: CASSSGAPYEQYF. As DNA, the CDR3 is TGTGCCAGCAGCAGCGGAGCACCCTACGAGCAGTACTTC.

The chain carries TRBV6-1 and TRBJ2-2, with 8 bases aligning to TRBD2. In germline, CDR1 is MNHNS, CDR2 SASEGT. Losses at the gene ends were 10 bases for V and 3 bases for J; bases not matched to a gene: 7. CDR3 length: 14 amino acids. The CDR3 nucleotides read TGTGCCACCCGCGGGGGGAAGTACACCGGGGAGCTGTTTTTT. Protein product: CATRGGKYTGELFF.

The DNA of the CDR3 is TGTGCCAGTTCGACACAGCGGGAGACCCAGTACTTC. Its translation: CASSTQRETQYF. V usage is TRBV19 and J usage is TRBJ2-5; D is perhaps TRBD2 (5 bases). Germline V gives CDR1 LNHDA, CDR2 SQIVND (reference sequence). The CDR3 contains 12 residues. Trimming shortened V by 8 bases and J by 5 bases, and 12 bases separated the two germline ends.

The chain couples TRBV7-9 to TRBJ2-7; tentative D call: TRBD1 (7 bases). CDR3 size: 15 residues. From germline, CDR1 is SEHNR and CDR2 FQNEAQ (reference sequence). V was trimmed by 6 bases and J by 3 bases, leaving 18 bases between them. CDR3 bases: TGTGCCAGCAGATCCGACAGGGAGGCAAACTACGAGCAGTACTTC. Protein: CASRSDREANYEQYF.

This clonotype showed up many times. J is TRBJ2-5 and V is TRBV20-1; 9 bases are a match to TRBD2. The CDR3 length is 13 residues. V gave up 5 bases and J gave up 5 bases; unmatched junction bases: 6. From germline, CDR1 is DFQATT and CDR2 SNEGSKA (reference sequence). The CDR3 sequence: CSASGTSSETQYF. The CDR3 DNA sequence: TGCAGTGCTTCCGGGACTAGCTCTGAGACCCAGTACTTC.

This clonotype has just a few counts. This chain links TRBV20-1 with TRBJ1-5; tentative D call: TRBD1 (5 bases). The length of the CDR3 is 12 residues. Germline V gene lookup returns CDR1 DFQATT and CDR2 SNEGSKA (reference sequence). V shed 6 bases and J shed 5 bases, with 11 bases lying between them. CDR3: CSAEGSYQPQHF. The CDR3 region has the DNA TGCAGTGCAGAGGGGTCCTATCAGCCCCAGCATTTT.

V gene TRBV30 combines with J gene TRBJ2-2; weak D call: TRBD2 (5 bases). V lost 3 bases and J lost 1, with 6 bases in between. The length of the CDR3 is 13 residues. The germline gives CDR1 GTSNPN, CDR2 SVGIG (reference sequence). For the CDR3, the DNA is TGTGCCTGGAGAAGCGGGAACACCGGGGAGCTGTTTTTT. Encoded protein: CAWRSGNTGELFF.